The source of this TCR beta chain is a study of regulatory T cells in long-lasting Graves disease. Study details: Less than 3 months of antithyroid drugs had been taken by newly diagnosed Graves' patients.

Researchers made TCR beta libraries by using iRepertoire HTBI primers and running Arm-PCR on CDR3 regions. TCRdb independently ran MiXCR on the multiplex PCR reads; one entry per CDR3 protein. This sample has approximately 540,000 distinct CDR3 sequences; about 11% occur once, and the top ten carry almost 9%. CDR3 size: 16 residues. The germline gives CDR1 SGHDT, CDR2 YYEEEE. V lost 5 bases and J lost 4; bases outside the gene matches: 12. Time point defined: newly diagnosed GD, antithyroid drugs for less than 3 months. PBMC-extracted RNA yielded the TCR library. General study findings and limits: Whereas 966 public clonotypes were shared by new patients, persistent patients shared more, at under 3,000.

The sample holds many counts of this clonotype. Its antigen is unidentified. These data were also filed under a second study, of T cells in Graves' hyperthyroidism and ophthalmopathy. In that study: Most clonotypes that expanded in the thyroid above 0.001 also showed up in blood.

The origin of this receptor is a woman in her thirties with Graves disease. This material consisted of peripheral blood mononuclear cells (PBMCs), taken at new diagnosis, from a patient treated with antithyroid drugs. The V call is TRBV5-6, the J call TRBJ1-1; 9 nucleotides line up with TRBD1. In DNA form, the CDR3 reads TGTGCCAGCAGTTGGGACAGGGACGAGGTTGGCACTGAAGCTTTCTTT. Encoded protein: CASSWDRDEVGTEAFF.